This is a list of T cell receptor beta chains from one sample in a study of long-term antiretroviral therapy in people with HIV. This table comes from immunoSEQ multiplex PCR, and its TCRdb copy is limited to in-frame clones, with some not included. The table has around 23,000 clones, 81% seen once; the top ten hold 15% to 20%. This specimen was unsorted PBMCs, taken at the start of antiretroviral therapy, before treatment. These receptors were obtained from a young woman with HIV. CDR3s include the opening cysteine and the closing phenylalanine or tryptophan. The order of the fields is D gene, V gene, J gene, clone size, CDR3 DNA, CDR3 protein. D genes are given only for firm matches. Rows give clone size only sometimes, using once, few, many, or a class for an expanded clone.

D: NA
V: TRBV19
J: TRBJ1-5
size: NA
DNA: TGTGCCAGTAGGCGGGAAATCAATCAGCCCCAGCATTTT
CDR3: CASRREINQPQHF

D: NA
V: TRBV20-1
J: TRBJ2-7
size: NA
DNA: TGCAGTGCCCCCTTATACTACGAGCAGTACTTC
CDR3: CSAPLYYEQYF

D: NA
V: TRBV4-3
J: TRBJ1-1
size: NA
DNA: TGCGCCAGCAGCCAAGAGTGGTCCACTGAAGCTTTCTTT
CDR3: CASSQEWSTEAFF

D: TRBD1
V: TRBV7-3
J: TRBJ1-1
size: NA
DNA: TGTGCCAGCAGCCCCAATCGACAGGGGGTGAACACTGAAGCTTTCTTT
CDR3: CASSPNRQGVNTEAFF

D: TRBD1
V: TRBV6-5
J: TRBJ2-7
size: few
DNA: TGTGCCAGCAAATTAGGACAGGGCGGCTCCTACGAGCAGTACTTC
CDR3: CASKLGQGGSYEQYF

D: NA
V: TRBV12-5
J: TRBJ2-3
size: NA
DNA: TGTGCTAGTGGTTTGACCCCCTCTACGTCGGTAAGCACAGATACGCAGTATTTT
CDR3: CASGLTPSTSVSTDTQYF

D: TRBD2
V: TRBV7-8
J: TRBJ2-2
size: NA
DNA: TGTGCCAGCAGCTTAGAACCCCTAGCGGGGGGTCCCGGGGAGCTGTTTTTT
CDR3: CASSLEPLAGGPGELFF

D: NA
V: TRBV7-9
J: TRBJ2-7
size: NA
DNA: TGTGCCAGCAGCTTAGACACTGCCCGGACCCCCTACGAGCAGTACTTC
CDR3: CASSLDTARTPYEQYF

D: NA
V: TRBV6-5
J: TRBJ2-7
size: NA
DNA: TGTGCCAGCAGTTACTCAGGCAGCCGGGCCTACGAGCAGTACTTC
CDR3: CASSYSGSRAYEQYF

D: TRBD1
V: TRBV11-2
J: TRBJ1-1
size: NA
DNA: TGTGCCACCCAAAGACAGGGTGAAGCTTTCTTT
CDR3: CATQRQGEAFF

D: TRBD2
V: TRBV10-3
J: TRBJ2-2
size: medium-sized
DNA: TGTGCCATCGGACAGACTAGCGGGAGGGCTGGCGGCGCCGGGGAGCTGTTTTTT
CDR3: CAIGQTSGRAGGAGELFF

D: NA
V: TRBV10-2
J: TRBJ1-5
size: NA
DNA: TGCGCCAGCAGACCGGGACGGAGAGAAAATCAGCCCCAGCATTTT
CDR3: CASRPGRRENQPQHF

D: NA
V: TRBV9
J: TRBJ2-6
size: once
DNA: TGTGCCAGCAGCTCAAACTTCGGCAGGCCCGTCCTGACTTTC
CDR3: CASSSNFGRPVLTF

D: NA
V: TRBV7-2
J: TRBJ2-1
size: NA
DNA: TGTGCCAGCAGCTTAAGACAGGAGAACAATGAGCAGTTCTTC
CDR3: CASSLRQENNEQFF